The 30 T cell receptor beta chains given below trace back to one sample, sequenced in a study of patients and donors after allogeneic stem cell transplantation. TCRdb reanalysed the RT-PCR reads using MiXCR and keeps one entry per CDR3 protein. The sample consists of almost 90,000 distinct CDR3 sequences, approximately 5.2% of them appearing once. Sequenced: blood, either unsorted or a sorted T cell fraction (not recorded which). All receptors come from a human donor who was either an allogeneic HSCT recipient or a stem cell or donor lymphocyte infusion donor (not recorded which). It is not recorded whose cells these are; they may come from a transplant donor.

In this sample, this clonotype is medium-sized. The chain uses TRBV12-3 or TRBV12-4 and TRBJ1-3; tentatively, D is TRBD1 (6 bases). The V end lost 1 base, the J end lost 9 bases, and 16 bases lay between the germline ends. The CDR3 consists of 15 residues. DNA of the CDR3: TGTGCCAGCAGTTTAGGGGGGGCTTCTCCGGGCACCATATATTTT. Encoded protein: CASSLGGASPGTIYF.

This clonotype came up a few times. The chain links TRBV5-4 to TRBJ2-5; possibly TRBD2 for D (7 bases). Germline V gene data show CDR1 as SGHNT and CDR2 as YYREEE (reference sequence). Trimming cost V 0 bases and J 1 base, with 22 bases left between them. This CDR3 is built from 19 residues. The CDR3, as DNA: TGTGCCAGCAGCTTGGCAGGGGAGCGGCCGTGGGGGGGCCAAGAGACCCAGTACTTC. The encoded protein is CASSLAGERPWGGQETQYF.

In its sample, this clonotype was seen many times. CDR3 amino acids: CASSVGQGDFFTF. CDR3 sequence (DNA): TGTGCCAGCAGCGTAGGACAGGGGGACTTCTTCACCTTC. This chain joins TRBV9 and TRBJ1-2, with 9 bases identical to TRBD1. The CDR3 contains 13 residues. V shed 0 bases and J 13 bases; nucleotides not matched to a gene: 7. Germline lookup yields CDR1 SGDLS and CDR2 YYNGEE.

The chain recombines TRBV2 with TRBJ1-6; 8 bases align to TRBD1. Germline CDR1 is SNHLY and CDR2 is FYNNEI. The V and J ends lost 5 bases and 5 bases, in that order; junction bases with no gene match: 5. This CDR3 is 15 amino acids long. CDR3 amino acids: CASSPRTGNNSPLHF. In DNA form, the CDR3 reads TGTGCCAGCAGTCCAAGGACAGGGAATAATTCACCCCTCCACTTT.

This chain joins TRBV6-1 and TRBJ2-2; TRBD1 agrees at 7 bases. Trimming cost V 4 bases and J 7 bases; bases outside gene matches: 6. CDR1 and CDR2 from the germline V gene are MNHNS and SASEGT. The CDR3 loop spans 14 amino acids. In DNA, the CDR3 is TGTGCCAGCAGTGGGGCAGGGGGTGACGGGGAGCTGTTTTTT. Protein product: CASSGAGGDGELFF.

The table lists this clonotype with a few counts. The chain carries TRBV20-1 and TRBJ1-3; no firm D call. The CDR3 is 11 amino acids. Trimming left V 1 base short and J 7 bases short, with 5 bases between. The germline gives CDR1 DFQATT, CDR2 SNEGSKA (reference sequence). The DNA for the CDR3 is TGCAGTGCTAGAGGTCCGAACACCATATATTTT. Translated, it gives CSARGPNTIYF.

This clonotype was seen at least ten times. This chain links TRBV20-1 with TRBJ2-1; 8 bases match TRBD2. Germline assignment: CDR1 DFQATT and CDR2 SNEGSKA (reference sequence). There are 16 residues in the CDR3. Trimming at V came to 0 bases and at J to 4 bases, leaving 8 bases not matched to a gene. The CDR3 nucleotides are TGCAGTGCTAGAGATCTCACGGGAGGGATATACAATGAGCAGTTCTTC. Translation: CSARDLTGGIYNEQFF.

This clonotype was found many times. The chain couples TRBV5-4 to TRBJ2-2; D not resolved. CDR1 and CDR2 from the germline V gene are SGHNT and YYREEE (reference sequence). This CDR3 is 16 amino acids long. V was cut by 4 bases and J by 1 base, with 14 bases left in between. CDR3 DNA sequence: TGTGCCAGCAGCCCCGGTGGTGAGATGAACACCGGGGAGCTGTTTTTT. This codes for CASSPGGEMNTGELFF.

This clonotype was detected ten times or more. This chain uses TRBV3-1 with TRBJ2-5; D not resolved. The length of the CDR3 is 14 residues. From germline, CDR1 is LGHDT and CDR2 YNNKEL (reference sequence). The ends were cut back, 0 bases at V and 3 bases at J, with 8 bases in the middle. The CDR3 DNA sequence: TGTGCCAGCAGCCAAGAGACAAACGAAGAGACCCAGTACTTC. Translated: CASSQETNEETQYF.

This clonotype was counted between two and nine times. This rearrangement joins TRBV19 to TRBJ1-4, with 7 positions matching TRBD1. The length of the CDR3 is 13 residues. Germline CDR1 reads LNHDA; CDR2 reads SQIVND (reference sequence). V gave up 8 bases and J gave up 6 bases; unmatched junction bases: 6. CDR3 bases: TGTGCCAGTTCCGACAGGGTGTATGAAAAACTGTTTTTT. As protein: CASSDRVYEKLFF.

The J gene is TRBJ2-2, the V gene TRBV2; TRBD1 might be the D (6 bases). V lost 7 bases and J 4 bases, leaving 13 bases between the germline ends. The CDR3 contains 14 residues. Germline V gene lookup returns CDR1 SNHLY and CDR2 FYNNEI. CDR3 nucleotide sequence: TGTGCCAGCAACGTGGACAGATCCACCGGGGAGCTGTTTTTT. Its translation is CASNVDRSTGELFF.

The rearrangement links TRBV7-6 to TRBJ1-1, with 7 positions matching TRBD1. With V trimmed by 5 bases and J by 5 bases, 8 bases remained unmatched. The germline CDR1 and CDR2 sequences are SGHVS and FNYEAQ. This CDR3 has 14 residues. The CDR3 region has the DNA TGTGCCAGCAGCCCAGGGGGGGACCAGACTGAAGCTTTCTTT. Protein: CASSPGGDQTEAFF.

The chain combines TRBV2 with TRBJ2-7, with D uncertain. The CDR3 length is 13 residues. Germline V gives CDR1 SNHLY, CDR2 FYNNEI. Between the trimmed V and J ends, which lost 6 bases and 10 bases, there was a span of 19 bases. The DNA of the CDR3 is TGTGCCAGCAGCGGCATAGGATCCTCTTATCAGTACTTC. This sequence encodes CASSGIGSSYQYF.

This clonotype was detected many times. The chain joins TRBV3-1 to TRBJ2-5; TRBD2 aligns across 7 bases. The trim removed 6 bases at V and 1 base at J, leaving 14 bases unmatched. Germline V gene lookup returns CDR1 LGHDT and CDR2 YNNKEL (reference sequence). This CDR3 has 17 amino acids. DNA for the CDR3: TGTGCCAGCAGACCCATGCGGGGGAGACCCTTCCAAGAGACCCAGTACTTC. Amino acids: CASRPMRGRPFQETQYF.

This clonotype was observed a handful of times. CDR3 nucleotides: TGTGCCAGCAGTTCGGGACTAGCGGGGGACTCTGGGGCCAACGTCCTGACTTTC. Residues: CASSSGLAGDSGANVLTF. This chain links TRBV12-3 or TRBV12-4 with TRBJ2-6; TRBD2 agrees at 14 bases. The CDR3 extends over 18 amino acids. The V segment lost 4 bases and the J segment 0 bases; nucleotides outside the gene matches: 2.

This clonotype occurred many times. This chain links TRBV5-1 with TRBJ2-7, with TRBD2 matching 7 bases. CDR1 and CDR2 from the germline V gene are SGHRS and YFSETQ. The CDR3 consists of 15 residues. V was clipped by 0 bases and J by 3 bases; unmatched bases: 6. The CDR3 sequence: CASSLEASGYYEQYF. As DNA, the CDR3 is TGCGCCAGCAGCTTGGAAGCTAGCGGCTACTACGAGCAGTACTTC. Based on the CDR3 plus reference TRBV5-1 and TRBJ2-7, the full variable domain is KAGVTQTPRYLIKTRGQQVTLSCSPISGHRSVSWYQQTPGQGLQFLFEYFSETQRNKGNFPGRFSGRQFSNSRSEMNVSTLELGDSALYLCASSLEASGYYEQYFGPGTRLTVT.

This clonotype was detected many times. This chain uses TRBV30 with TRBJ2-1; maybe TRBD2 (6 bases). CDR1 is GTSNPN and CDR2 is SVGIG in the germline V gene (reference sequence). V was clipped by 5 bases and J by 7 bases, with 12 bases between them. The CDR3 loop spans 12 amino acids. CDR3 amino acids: CAWQNSGNEQFF. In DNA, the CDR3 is TGTGCCTGGCAGAATAGCGGTAATGAGCAGTTCTTC.

CDR3 protein: CASSYQYTDTQYF. CDR3 DNA: TGTGCCAGCAGCTACCAATACACAGATACGCAGTATTTT. The V and J genes are TRBV7-3 and TRBJ2-3; no clear D gene. The CDR3 is made up of 13 amino acids. CDR1 and CDR2 (germline): SGHTA, FQGTGA. V lost 4 bases, J lost 2 bases, and 7 bases lay in between. The full variable domain, completed using reference TRBV7-3 and TRBJ2-3, is GAGVSQTPSNKVTEKGKYVELRCDPISGHTALYWYRQSLGQGPEFLIYFQGTGAADDSGLPNDRFFAVRPEGSVSTLKIQRTERGDSAVYLCASSYQYTDTQYFGPGTRLTVL.

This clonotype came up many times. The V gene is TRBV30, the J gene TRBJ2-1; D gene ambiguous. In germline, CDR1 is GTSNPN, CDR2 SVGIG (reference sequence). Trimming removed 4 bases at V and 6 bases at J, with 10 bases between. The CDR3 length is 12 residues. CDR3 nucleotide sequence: TGTGCCTGGAAACTTTTTGGCAATGAGCAGTTCTTC. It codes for CAWKLFGNEQFF.

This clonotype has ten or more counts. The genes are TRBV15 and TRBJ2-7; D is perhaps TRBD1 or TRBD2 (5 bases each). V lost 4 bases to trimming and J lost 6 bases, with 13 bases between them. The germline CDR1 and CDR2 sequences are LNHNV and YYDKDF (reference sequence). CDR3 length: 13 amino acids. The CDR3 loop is CATSKTVSVEQYF. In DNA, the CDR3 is TGTGCCACCAGCAAGACAGTTAGCGTCGAGCAGTACTTC. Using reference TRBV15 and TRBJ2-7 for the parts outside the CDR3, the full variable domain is DAMVIQNPRYQVTQFGKPVTLSCSQTLNHNVMYWYQQKSSQAPKLLFHYYDKDFNNEADTPDNFQSRRPNTSFCFLDIRSPGLGDTAMYLCATSKTVSVEQYFGPGTRLTVT.

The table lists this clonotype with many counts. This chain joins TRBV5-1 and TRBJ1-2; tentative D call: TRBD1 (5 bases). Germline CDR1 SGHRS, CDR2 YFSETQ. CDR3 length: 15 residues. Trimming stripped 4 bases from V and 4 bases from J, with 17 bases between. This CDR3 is CASSPPGEPGYGYTF. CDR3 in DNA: TGCGCCAGCAGCCCCCCGGGGGAACCAGGCTATGGCTACACCTTC.

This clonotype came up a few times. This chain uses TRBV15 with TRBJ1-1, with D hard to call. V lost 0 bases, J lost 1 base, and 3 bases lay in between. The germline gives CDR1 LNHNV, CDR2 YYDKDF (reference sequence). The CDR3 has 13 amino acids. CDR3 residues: CATSRERNTEAFF. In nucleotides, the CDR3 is TGTGCCACCAGCAGAGAGAGGAACACTGAAGCTTTCTTT.

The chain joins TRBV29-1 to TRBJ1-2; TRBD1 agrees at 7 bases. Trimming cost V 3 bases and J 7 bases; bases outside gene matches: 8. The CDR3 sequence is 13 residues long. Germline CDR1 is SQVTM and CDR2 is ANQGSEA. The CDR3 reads CSVDFQGGSGYTF. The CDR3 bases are TGCAGCGTTGATTTCCAGGGGGGTTCTGGCTACACCTTC. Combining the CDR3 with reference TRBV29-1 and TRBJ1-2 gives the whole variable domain SAVISQKPSRDICQRGTSLTIQCQVDSQVTMMFWYRQQPGQSLTLIATANQGSEATYESGFVIDKFPISRPNLTFSTLTVSNMSPEDSSIYLCSVDFQGGSGYTFGSGTRLTVV.

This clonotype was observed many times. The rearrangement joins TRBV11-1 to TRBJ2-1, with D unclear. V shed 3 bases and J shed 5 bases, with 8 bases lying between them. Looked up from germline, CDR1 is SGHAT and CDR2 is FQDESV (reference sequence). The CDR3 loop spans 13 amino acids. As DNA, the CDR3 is TGTGCCAGCAGCTTGTCCCAGAACAATGAGCAGTTCTTC. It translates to CASSLSQNNEQFF.

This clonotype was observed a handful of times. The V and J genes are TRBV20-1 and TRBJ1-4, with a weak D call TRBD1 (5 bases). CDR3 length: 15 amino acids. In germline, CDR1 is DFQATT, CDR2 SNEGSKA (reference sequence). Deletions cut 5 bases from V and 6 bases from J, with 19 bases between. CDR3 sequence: CSAPSGGGVDEKLFF. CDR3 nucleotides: TGCAGTGCTCCCTCGGGAGGAGGGGTGGATGAAAAACTGTTTTTT.

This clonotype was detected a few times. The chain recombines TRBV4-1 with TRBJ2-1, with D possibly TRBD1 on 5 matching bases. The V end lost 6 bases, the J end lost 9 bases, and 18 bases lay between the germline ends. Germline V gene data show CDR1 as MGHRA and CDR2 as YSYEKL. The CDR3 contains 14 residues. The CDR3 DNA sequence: TGCGCCAGCAGATCCATCTTAGGGGTTCGTGAGCAGTTCTTC. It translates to CASRSILGVREQFF.

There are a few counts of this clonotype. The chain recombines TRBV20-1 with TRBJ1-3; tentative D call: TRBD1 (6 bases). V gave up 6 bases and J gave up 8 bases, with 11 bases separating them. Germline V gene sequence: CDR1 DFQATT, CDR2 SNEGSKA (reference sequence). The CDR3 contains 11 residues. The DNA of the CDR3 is TGCAGTGCAAGGGGGGATCACACCATATATTTT. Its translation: CSARGDHTIYF.

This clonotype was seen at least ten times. The CDR3 loop reads CASKGASGSPLHF. The DNA for the CDR3 is TGTGCCAGCAAAGGAGCAAGCGGTTCACCCCTCCACTTT. The chain combines TRBV25-1 with TRBJ1-6; D uncertain. The germline gives CDR1 MGHDK, CDR2 SYGVNS. Deletions cut 7 bases from V and 9 bases from J, with 13 bases between. This CDR3 spans 13 amino acids.

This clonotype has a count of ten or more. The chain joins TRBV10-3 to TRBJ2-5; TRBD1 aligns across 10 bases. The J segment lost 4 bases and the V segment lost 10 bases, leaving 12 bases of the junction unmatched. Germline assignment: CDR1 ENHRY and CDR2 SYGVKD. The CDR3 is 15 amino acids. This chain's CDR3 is CATWRGQGRRETQYF. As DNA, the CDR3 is TGTGCCACCTGGAGGGGACAGGGGAGGAGAGAGACCCAGTACTTC.

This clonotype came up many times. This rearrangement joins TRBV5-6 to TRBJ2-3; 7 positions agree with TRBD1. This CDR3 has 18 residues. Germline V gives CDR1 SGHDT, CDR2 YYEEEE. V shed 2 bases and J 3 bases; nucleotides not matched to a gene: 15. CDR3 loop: CASSFLRVGTVQTDTQYF. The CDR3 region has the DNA TGTGCCAGCAGCTTCCTTCGAGTCGGGACAGTGCAAACAGATACGCAGTATTTT.